The next 30 T cell receptor beta chains were all read from a single sample in a study of blood T cell repertoires in COVID-19. Libraries were prepared by immunoSEQ multiplex PCR; TCRdb keeps only in-frame clonotypes and omits some of them. The sample yields around 300,000 clones, 89% seen once. The material sequenced was peripheral blood. These receptors were taken from a man aged 50-60 years with acute or convalescent COVID-19.

This clone was observed a few times. The chain is built from TRBV5-1 and TRBJ1-6; 8 bases are a match to TRBD1. Germline V lookup: CDR1 SGHRS, CDR2 YFSETQ. Losses at the gene ends were 2 bases for V and 8 bases for J; bases not matched to a gene: 6. There are 15 residues in the CDR3. CDR3 in DNA: TGCGCCAGCAGCTTCCAGACAGGGGTTGATTCACCCCTCCACTTT. Translated: CASSFQTGVDSPLHF.

The rearrangement uses TRBV7-2 and TRBJ2-1; 7 nucleotides align to TRBD2. Unmatched junction bases numbered 10, after V lost 5 bases and J lost 6 bases. The CDR3 extends over 15 amino acids. Germline lookup yields CDR1 SGHTA and CDR2 FQGNSA. The CDR3 loop reads CASSRRVSGGNEQFF. The DNA for the CDR3 is TGTGCCAGCAGCCGCCGGGTTTCGGGAGGCAATGAGCAGTTCTTC.

This chain connects TRBV5-5 to TRBJ2-2, with D possibly being TRBD1 (5 bases). Germline CDR1 SGHKS, CDR2 YYEKEE (reference sequence). With 5 bases removed from V and 0 bases from J, the gap between germline ends came to 14 bases. This CDR3 region has 16 residues. The CDR3 DNA follows: TGTGCCAGCAGTCCGCAGGGTCTGCCGAACACCGGGGAGCTGTTTTTT. Its translation: CASSPQGLPNTGELFF.

The table lists this clone with a count of one. The chain couples TRBV7-8 to TRBJ2-2, with 12 bases identical to TRBD2. Germline V gene lookup returns CDR1 SGHVS and CDR2 FQNEAQ. The CDR3 runs to 19 residues. With 6 bases clipped from V and 7 bases from J, the junction kept 18 bases outside the gene matches. CDR3: CASRFLAPSGGASVGELFF. DNA of the CDR3: TGTGCCAGCAGATTCTTAGCGCCTAGCGGGGGGGCCTCAGTCGGGGAGCTGTTTTTT.

The V call is TRBV18, the J call TRBJ2-3, with 8 positions matching TRBD2. The length of the CDR3 is 16 residues. Germline V gene lookup returns CDR1 KGHSH and CDR2 LQKENI. V lost 3 bases and J lost 5; bases outside the gene matches: 10. In DNA form, the CDR3 reads TGTGCCAGCTCACCCTCAGCGGGGGCCAAGGTAGATACGCAGTATTTT. Its protein is CASSPSAGAKVDTQYF.

The CDR3 coding sequence is TGTGCCTGGGGGCATGGGTTAGACTTTTACTCTGGGGCCAACGTCCTGACTTTC. It yields the protein CAWGHGLDFYSGANVLTF. The chain couples TRBV30 to TRBJ2-6; D ambiguous. The CDR3 spans 18 residues. CDR1 and CDR2 (germline): GTSNPN, SVGIG (reference sequence). The V gene lost 5 bases and the J gene lost 0 bases, with 20 bases spanning the gap.

This clone was observed a handful of times. The rearrangement links TRBV4-1 to TRBJ2-6; 11 bases fit TRBD1. There are 19 residues in the CDR3. V gave up 6 bases and J gave up 0 bases; unmatched junction bases: 10. Germline CDR1 MGHRA, CDR2 YSYEKL. CDR3 bases: TGCGCCAGCAGTCCGCGCGGGACAGGGGGAGTCTCTGGGGCCAACGTCCTGACTTTC. Translation gives CASSPRGTGGVSGANVLTF.

The rearrangement joins TRBV5-1 to TRBJ2-7, with 11 bases fitting TRBD1. Germline V gene lookup returns CDR1 SGHRS and CDR2 YFSETQ. Unmatched junction bases numbered 5, after V lost 7 bases and J lost 2 bases. This CDR3 spans 14 amino acids. DNA for the CDR3: TGCGCCAGCGAACCGGGACAGGGGGCCTACGAGCAGTACTTC. Its translation: CASEPGQGAYEQYF.

The J gene is TRBJ2-7, the V gene TRBV5-6, with 9 bases aligning to TRBD1. Trimming at V came to 3 bases and at J to 6 bases, leaving 13 bases not matched to a gene. This CDR3 is 16 amino acids long. Germline V gene sequence: CDR1 SGHDT, CDR2 YYEEEE. The CDR3 reads CASSSITGTGLAEQYF. The CDR3 DNA is TGTGCCAGCAGCTCGATTACCGGGACAGGGTTGGCCGAGCAGTACTTC.

V usage is TRBV7-2 and J usage is TRBJ2-5; maybe TRBD2 (5 bases). CDR3 length equals 14 residues. The germline V gene encodes CDR1 SGHTA and CDR2 FQGNSA. Trimming removed 3 bases from V and 3 bases from J, with 11 bases in between. The CDR3 DNA follows: TGTGCCAGCAGCTTCCAGGCGGGCGAAGAGACCCAGTACTTC. Translated, it gives CASSFQAGEETQYF.

This clone was recorded only once. The chain has TRBV11-3 and TRBJ2-5; D possibly corresponds to TRBD1 (6 bases). CDR1 is SGHNT, CDR2 YENEEA, per germline. This CDR3 is built from 15 residues. Trimming cost V 0 bases and J 5 bases, with 13 bases left between them. The CDR3 sequence: CASSLDWGHRETQYF. CDR3 coding DNA: TGTGCCAGCAGCTTAGATTGGGGGCATCGGGAGACCCAGTACTTC.

The gene calls are TRBV5-1 and TRBJ1-1; TRBD1 might be the D (5 bases). The CDR3 length is 13 residues. With 2 bases removed from V and 4 bases from J, the gap between germline ends came to 9 bases. In germline, CDR1 is SGHRS, CDR2 YFSETQ. The CDR3 sequence: CASSFQGGTEAFF. The CDR3 DNA reads TGCGCCAGCAGCTTCCAGGGAGGCACTGAAGCTTTCTTT.

The chain has TRBV2 and TRBJ1-3; weak D call: TRBD1 (6 bases). Germline CDR1 and CDR2: SNHLY and FYNNEI. The ends were cut back, 0 bases at V and 5 bases at J, with 8 bases in the middle. The CDR3 length is 14 residues. CDR3 region: CASSEAGARNTIYF. DNA for the CDR3: TGTGCCAGCAGTGAAGCGGGGGCACGAAACACCATATATTTT.

The chain has TRBV5-5 and TRBJ2-2; 10 bases match TRBD1. Germline lookup yields CDR1 SGHKS and CDR2 YYEKEE (reference sequence). J gave up 13 bases and V 4 bases, and 10 bases lay outside the gene matches. This CDR3 is 14 amino acids long. The CDR3 sequence: CASSMGQGRAGLFF. Here the CDR3 DNA reads TGTGCCAGCAGCATGGGACAGGGGAGGGCCGGGCTGTTTTTT.

The V and J genes are TRBV10-3 and TRBJ2-7; 9 bases align to TRBD1. V shed 4 bases, J shed 5 bases, and the junction held 9 bases outside the gene matches. The CDR3 has 15 residues. Germline V gene lookup returns CDR1 ENHRY and CDR2 SYGVKD. DNA for the CDR3: TGTGCCATCAGTGTTGGGACAGGGACAGTAAACGAGCAGTACTTC. Residues: CAISVGTGTVNEQYF.

DNA of the CDR3: TGTGCCACGAAAACAGGGGTTGGAAACACCATATATTTT. This sequence encodes CATKTGVGNTIYF. The chain is built from TRBV6-5 and TRBJ1-3, with TRBD1 matching 7 bases. This CDR3 comprises 13 residues. Germline-derived CDR1 and CDR2 are MNHEY and SVGAGI. Unmatched junction bases numbered 6, after V lost 10 bases and J lost 3 bases.

The chain links TRBV30 to TRBJ1-1; D might be TRBD1 (5 bases). V dropped 1 base and J dropped 4 bases, with 13 bases sitting between them. Per germline, CDR1 GTSNPN and CDR2 SVGIG (reference sequence). This CDR3 has 14 residues. The CDR3 DNA follows: TGTGCCTGGAGTGGCTGGGGGGGAACCACTGAAGCTTTCTTT. Amino acid sequence: CAWSGWGGTTEAFF. Based on the CDR3 plus reference TRBV30 and TRBJ1-1, the full variable domain is SQTIHQWPATLVQPVGSPLSLECTVEGTSNPNLYWYRQAAGRGLQLLFYSVGIGQISSEVPQNLSASRPQDRQFILSSKKLLLSDSGFYLCAWSGWGGTTEAFFGQGTRLTVV.

V gene TRBV6-5 combines with J gene TRBJ1-6, with a tentative D call TRBD1 (5 bases). V was clipped by 5 bases and J by 8 bases, with 16 bases between them. This CDR3 has 15 amino acids. The germline V gene has CDR1 MNHEY and CDR2 SVGAGI. DNA of the CDR3: TGTGCCAGCAGTAGGGTTGCGGGACCTGATTCACCCCTCCACTTT. This encodes CASSRVAGPDSPLHF.

Turning to this clone: This specimen includes other DNA sequences encoding the same CDR3. V usage is TRBV5-5 and J usage is TRBJ2-5; D is possibly TRBD1 (6 bases). Germline V gives CDR1 SGHKS, CDR2 YYEKEE (reference sequence). The V gene lost 5 bases and the J gene lost 1 base, with 12 bases spanning the gap. The CDR3 is made up of 14 amino acids. The CDR3 spells CASSGGAVQETQYF. CDR3 nucleotides: TGTGCCAGCAGTGGGGGCGCAGTCCAAGAGACCCAGTACTTC.

This chain links TRBV5-1 with TRBJ2-7; 10 nucleotides agree with TRBD1. The CDR3 has 14 residues. Germline V CDR1 and CDR2: SGHRS, YFSETQ. Germline trimming cut 7 bases from V and 4 bases from J; bases unmatched to any gene: 8. The CDR3 DNA is TGCGCCAGCGGCTACGGGACAGGGGAATACGAGCAGTACTTC. Translation gives CASGYGTGEYEQYF.

The genes are TRBV7-3 and TRBJ2-3; 9 bases fit TRBD2. This CDR3 has 18 amino acids. CDR1 and CDR2 (germline): SGHTA, FQGTGA. V lost 1 base to trimming and J lost 2 bases; unmatched junction nucleotides: 10. The CDR3 sequence: CASSLKGSGGLSTDTQYF. In DNA form, the CDR3 reads TGTGCCAGCAGCTTAAAGGGGAGCGGGGGGCTATCCACAGATACGCAGTATTTT.

J is TRBJ1-4 and V is TRBV6-6, with D unclear. This CDR3 has 15 amino acids. Germline V lookup: CDR1 MNHNY, CDR2 SVGAGI (reference sequence). The germline V and J ends were trimmed by 0 bases and 5 bases, with 10 bases remaining between them. This CDR3 is CASSYSGGPNEKLFF. The CDR3 DNA reads as TGTGCCAGCAGTTACTCGGGAGGGCCCAATGAAAAACTGTTTTTT.

This sequence joins TRBV28 and TRBJ1-4; D perhaps matches TRBD1 (5 bases). CDR3 length: 18 residues. Trimming removed 4 bases from V and 5 bases from J, with 23 bases in between. CDR1 is MDHEN and CDR2 is SYDVKM in the germline V gene. This chain's CDR3 is CASSSGGVGVRENEKLFF. The CDR3 nucleotides read TGTGCCAGCAGTTCGGGAGGGGTCGGGGTTAGGGAGAATGAAAAACTGTTTTTT.

This clone was detected only once. V and J are TRBV30 and TRBJ2-7, with D tentatively TRBD1 (6 bases). V was pared by 0 bases and J by 7 bases, with 16 bases between. The CDR3 is 14 residues long. Germline CDR1 reads GTSNPN; CDR2 reads SVGIG (reference sequence). CDR3 DNA sequence: TGTGCCTGGAGTGTGACCTACAGGGTCCGGGAGCAGTACTTC. Its translation is CAWSVTYRVREQYF.

This chain uses TRBV11-3 with TRBJ2-1; TRBD1 aligns across 10 bases. There are 13 residues in the CDR3. CDR1 and CDR2 (germline): SGHNT, YENEEA. Trimming cost V 5 bases and J 6 bases; bases outside gene matches: 1. In nucleotides, the CDR3 is TGTGCCAGCAGCCGGACAGGGGGCAATGAGCAGTTCTTC. Translated: CASSRTGGNEQFF.

This clone has only one observation. V usage is TRBV30 and J usage is TRBJ2-7; 7 bases match TRBD1. Germline values: CDR1 GTSNPN, CDR2 SVGIG (reference sequence). J was trimmed by 5 bases and V by 4 bases; bases with no gene match: 11. This CDR3 has 14 amino acids. Here the CDR3 reads CAWTSLRGRHEQYF. The DNA of the CDR3 is TGTGCCTGGACCTCACTAAGGGGGCGCCACGAGCAGTACTTC.

The gene calls are TRBV3-1 (or the pseudogene TRBV3-2) and TRBJ1-3; D uncertain. Trimming removed 7 bases from V and 0 bases from J, with 13 bases in between. There are 15 residues in the CDR3. Germline V gene sequence: CDR1 LGHDT, CDR2 YNNKEL (reference sequence). The CDR3 DNA sequence: TGTGCCAGCACCCCAAGCGGTGACTCTGGAAACACCATATATTTT. It yields the protein CASTPSGDSGNTIYF.

The chain has TRBV9 and TRBJ2-7, with TRBD1 matching over 8 bases. The ends lost 0 bases at V and 4 bases at J; junction bases unmatched: 6. The V gene's germline CDR1 is SGDLS and CDR2 YYNGEE. The CDR3 spans 15 residues. Here the CDR3 DNA reads TGTGCCAGCAGCGTAGGGACAGGGAGGTCGTACGAGCAGTACTTC. It yields the protein CASSVGTGRSYEQYF. Together with reference TRBV9 and TRBJ2-7, the CDR3 gives the full variable domain: DSGVTQTPKHLITATGQRVTLRCSPRSGDLSVYWYQQSLDQGLQFLIQYYNGEERAKGNILERFSAQQFPDLHSELNLSSLELGDSALYFCASSVGTGRSYEQYFGPGTRLTVT.

The rearrangement uses TRBV2 and TRBJ1-5; maybe TRBD1 (6 bases). The V gene lost 7 bases and the J gene lost 7 bases, with 14 bases spanning the gap. CDR1 is SNHLY, CDR2 FYNNEI, per germline. The CDR3 is 13 residues long. CDR3 in DNA: TGTGCCAGCAAGGCAGCGGGGGGCCAGCCCCAGCATTTT. Residues: CASKAAGGQPQHF.

This sequence joins TRBV10-2 and TRBJ2-1; 8 bases fit TRBD1. The trim removed 5 bases at V and 3 bases at J, leaving 9 bases unmatched. The CDR3 is 16 residues long. Germline V CDR1 and CDR2: WSHSY, SAAADI. As DNA, the CDR3 is TGCGCCAGCAGTTTACTCGGACAGGGCAACTACAATGAGCAGTTCTTC. Protein sequence: CASSLLGQGNYNEQFF.